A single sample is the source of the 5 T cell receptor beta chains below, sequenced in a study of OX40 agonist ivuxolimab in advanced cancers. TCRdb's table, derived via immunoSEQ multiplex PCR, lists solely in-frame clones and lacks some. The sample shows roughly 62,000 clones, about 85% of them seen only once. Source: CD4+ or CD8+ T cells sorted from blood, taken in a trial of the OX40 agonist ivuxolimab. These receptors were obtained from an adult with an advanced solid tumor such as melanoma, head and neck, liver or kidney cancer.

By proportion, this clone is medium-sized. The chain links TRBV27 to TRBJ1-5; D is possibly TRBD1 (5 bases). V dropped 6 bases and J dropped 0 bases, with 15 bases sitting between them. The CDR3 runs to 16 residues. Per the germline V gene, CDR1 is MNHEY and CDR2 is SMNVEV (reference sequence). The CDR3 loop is CASSPHPTVSNQPQHF. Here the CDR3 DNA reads TGTGCCAGCAGCCCCCACCCGACAGTTAGCAATCAGCCCCAGCATTTT.

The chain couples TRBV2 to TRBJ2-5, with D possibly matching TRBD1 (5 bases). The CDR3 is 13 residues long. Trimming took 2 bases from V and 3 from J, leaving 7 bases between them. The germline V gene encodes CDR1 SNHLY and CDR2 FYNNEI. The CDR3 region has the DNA TGTGCCAGCAGTGAACAGGGTAAAGAGACCCAGTACTTC. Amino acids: CASSEQGKETQYF.

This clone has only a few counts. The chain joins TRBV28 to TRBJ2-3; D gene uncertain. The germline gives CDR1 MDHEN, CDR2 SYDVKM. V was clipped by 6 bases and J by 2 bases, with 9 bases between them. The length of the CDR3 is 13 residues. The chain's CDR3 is CASRGRNTDTQYF. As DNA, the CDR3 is TGTGCCAGCAGAGGGCGGAACACAGATACGCAGTATTTT.

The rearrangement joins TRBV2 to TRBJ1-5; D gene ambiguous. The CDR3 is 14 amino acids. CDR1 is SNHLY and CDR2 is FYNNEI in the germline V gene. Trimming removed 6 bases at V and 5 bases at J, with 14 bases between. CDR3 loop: CASRADVIDQPQHF. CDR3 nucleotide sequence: TGTGCCAGCAGAGCGGACGTAATAGATCAGCCCCAGCATTTT.

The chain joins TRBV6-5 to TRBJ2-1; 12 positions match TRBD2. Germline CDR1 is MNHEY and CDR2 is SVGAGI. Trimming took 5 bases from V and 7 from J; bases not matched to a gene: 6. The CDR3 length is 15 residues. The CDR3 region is CASSRTSGIANEQFF. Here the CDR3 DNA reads TGTGCCAGCAGTCGGACTAGCGGGATTGCTAATGAGCAGTTCTTC.